A selection of T cell receptor beta chains follows, all from one sample in a study of blood T cell repertoires in COVID-19. Clones were sequenced by immunoSEQ multiplex PCR, and TCRdb holds only the in-frame ones, with some missing. The sample includes around 310,000 clones, approximately 88% of them seen just once. What was sequenced was PBMCs or T cells enriched from blood (not recorded which). The receptors stem from a man aged 25 to 40 who had recovered from COVID-19. The CDR3 runs from the conserved cysteine through the conserved F or W. Rows may omit the clone size; those that give it use once, few, many or a size class.

J gene	V gene	clone size	CDR3 protein
TRBJ2-7	TRBV6-5	-	CASSYSRTSTYEQYF
TRBJ2-3	TRBV19	once	CASSAGGIQGTQYF
TRBJ1-3	TRBV7-6	few	CASSLDRGDGNTIYF
TRBJ1-2	TRBV7-2	once	CASSLDTGVNYGYTF
TRBJ2-3	TRBV10-2	-	CASSDRWQGTDTQYF
TRBJ1-2	TRBV19	few	CASSISMRADGYTF
TRBJ2-1	TRBV7-9	-	CASSLGQPYNEQFF
TRBJ2-7	TRBV11-2	-	CASSLGGVSSYEQYF
TRBJ2-7	TRBV2	few	CASHTGVTAHYEQYF
TRBJ2-5	TRBV7-7	-	CASSLGTEQETQYF